The 5 T cell receptor beta chains below were found in one sample sequenced in a study of OX40 agonist ivuxolimab in advanced cancers. The method was immunoSEQ multiplex PCR; TCRdb's version includes in-frame clones alone and lacks a portion of them. The sample holds tens of thousands of clones; about 90% are singletons and the top ten take roughly 4.1%. Sample: CD4+ or CD8+ T cells sorted from blood, taken in a trial of the OX40 agonist ivuxolimab. All receptors derive from an adult with an advanced solid tumor such as melanoma, head and neck, liver or kidney cancer.

The chain is built from TRBV5-1 and TRBJ1-3; 7 positions match TRBD1. J gave up 3 bases and V 0 bases, and 0 bases lay outside the gene matches. The CDR3 totals 14 residues. Germline CDR1 reads SGHRS; CDR2 reads YFSETQ. CDR3 nucleotides: TGCGCCAGCAGCTTGGGGGACAGTGGAAACACCATATATTTT. This codes for CASSLGDSGNTIYF.

The chain employs TRBV7-2 and TRBJ1-6; 10 bases are shared with TRBD1. This CDR3 spans 16 amino acids. J gave up 6 bases and V 5 bases, and 7 bases lay outside the gene matches. The germline gives CDR1 SGHTA, CDR2 FQGNSA. CDR3 in DNA: TGTGCCAGCAGCGCCGACAGGGGGCAGGGTAATTCACCCCTCCACTTT. It codes for CASSADRGQGNSPLHF.

The rearrangement joins TRBV9 to TRBJ1-2, with a tentative D call TRBD1 (6 bases). The CDR3 extends over 14 amino acids. V lost 6 bases to trimming and J lost 2 bases, with 14 bases between them. CDR1 and CDR2 from the germline V gene are SGDLS and YYNGEE. CDR3 sequence (DNA): TGTGCCAGCACCCCAGGGGAGTCGAACTATGGCTACACCTTC. Its translation: CASTPGESNYGYTF.

The rearrangement links TRBV12-2 to TRBJ2-1; the table calls TRBD2, which could not be checked here. TRBV12-2 is a recognized pseudogene. There are 17 residues in the CDR3. CDR3 amino acids: CASRLAPGTSSYNEQFF. DNA of the CDR3: TGTGCAAGTCGCTTAGCCCCCGGGACTAGCTCCTACAATGAGCAGTTCTTC.

The genes are TRBV10-2 and TRBJ2-7, with D possibly being TRBD2 (6 bases). In germline, CDR1 is WSHSY, CDR2 SAAADI. The germline V and J ends were trimmed by 2 bases and 7 bases, with 15 bases remaining between them. The CDR3 is 14 residues long. CDR3: CASSEIMGGGEQYF. In DNA, the CDR3 is TGCGCCAGCAGTGAGATCATGGGGGGTGGGGAGCAGTACTTC.